These 28 T cell receptor beta chains originate from one sample sequenced in a study of blood T cell repertoires in COVID-19. Profiling relied on immunoSEQ multiplex PCR, and the TCRdb table lists in-frame clones only, not all of them. The sample lists roughly 250,000 clones, roughly 83% occurring once. Material for sequencing was peripheral blood. The receptors come from a woman at least 80 years old with acute or convalescent COVID-19.

The rearrangement uses TRBV7-9 and TRBJ2-5; possible D gene TRBD2, 6 bases. Looked up from germline, CDR1 is SEHNR and CDR2 is FQNEAQ (reference sequence). This CDR3 contains 15 residues. The V end was cut by 1 base, the J end by 0 bases, with 9 bases between. CDR3 nucleotides: TGTGCCAGCAGCTTAGTTGCGGGGAACCAAGAGACCCAGTACTTC. Amino acids: CASSLVAGNQETQYF. Supplemented by reference TRBV7-9 and TRBJ2-5, the full variable domain reads DTGVSQNPRHKITKRGQNVTFRCDPISEHNRLYWYRQTLGQGPEFLTYFQNEAQLEKSRLLSDRFSAERPKGSFSTLEIQRTEQGDSAMYLCASSLVAGNQETQYFGPGTRLLVL.

V usage is TRBV18 and J usage is TRBJ2-1; TRBD2 aligns across 13 bases. J gave up 6 bases and V 0 bases, and 5 bases lay outside the gene matches. The CDR3 is 17 amino acids. The germline V gene encodes CDR1 KGHSH and CDR2 LQKENI. CDR3 sequence: CASSPPTSGGVGNEQFF. The CDR3 region has the DNA TGTGCCAGCTCACCACCCACTAGCGGGGGGGTGGGCAATGAGCAGTTCTTC.

The chain has TRBV2 and TRBJ2-2; D uncertain. Trimming took off 4 bases at V and 3 bases at J, with 6 bases between the two ends. Per germline, CDR1 SNHLY and CDR2 FYNNEI. This CDR3 contains 13 residues. CDR3 sequence: CASSALDTGELFF. The CDR3 DNA is TGTGCCAGCAGTGCACTCGACACCGGGGAGCTGTTTTTT.

The chain joins TRBV4-1 to TRBJ1-1, with 7 bases aligning to TRBD1. The CDR3 runs to 15 residues. The germline gives CDR1 MGHRA, CDR2 YSYEKL. After removal of 0 bases from V and 4 bases from J, the junction contained 5 bases not matched to a gene. CDR3 loop: CASSQEGGGGTEAFF. The CDR3 coding sequence is TGCGCCAGCAGCCAAGAAGGGGGCGGAGGCACTGAAGCTTTCTTT.

The chain carries TRBV27 and TRBJ1-1, with a weak D call TRBD1 (6 bases). Trimming left V 2 bases short and J 4 bases short, with 8 bases between. Germline V CDR1 and CDR2: MNHEY, SMNVEV (reference sequence). The CDR3 extends over 13 amino acids. Here the CDR3 reads CASSLGRGTEAFF. The CDR3, as DNA: TGTGCCAGCAGTTTAGGCAGGGGCACTGAAGCTTTCTTT.

The chain is built from TRBV4-2 and TRBJ1-1, with D perhaps matching TRBD1 (6 bases). V was cut by 0 bases and J by 5 bases, with 19 bases left in between. Germline CDR1 reads LGHNA; CDR2 reads YNFKEQ. The CDR3 runs 17 residues. CDR3 bases: TGTGCCAGCAGCCAAGATCCTGCGAGAGGGGGACTAACTGAAGCTTTCTTT. Residues: CASSQDPARGGLTEAFF.

V and J are TRBV7-9 and TRBJ1-4; possibly TRBD1 for D (6 bases). V was clipped by 5 bases and J by 6 bases, with 16 bases between them. CDR3 length: 15 residues. The germline V gene encodes CDR1 SEHNR and CDR2 FQNEAQ (reference sequence). DNA of the CDR3: TGTGCCAGCAGCCCCCTTGAGGGGGGGCATGAAAAACTGTTTTTT. This codes for CASSPLEGGHEKLFF.

The V gene is TRBV12-3 or TRBV12-4, the J gene TRBJ1-4, with 7 bases matching TRBD1. There are 13 residues in the CDR3. The junction had 7 bases not matched to a gene; V was cut back by 5 bases and J by 10 bases. CDR3 in DNA: TGTGCCAGCAGTCGCCGGGACAGTGGAAAACTGTTTTTT. Translation: CASSRRDSGKLFF.

This clone was seen a handful of times. The gene calls are TRBV7-9 and TRBJ1-6; possibly TRBD1 for D (5 bases). The V gene's germline CDR1 is SEHNR and CDR2 FQNEAQ (reference sequence). V was pared by 5 bases and J by 12 bases, with 14 bases between. The length of the CDR3 is 13 residues. The CDR3 is CASSGVAGGPLHF. The CDR3 DNA reads as TGTGCCAGCAGCGGAGTGGCGGGGGGACCCCTCCACTTT.

The chain carries TRBV5-8 and TRBJ1-5; maybe TRBD1 (5 bases). This CDR3 is 15 amino acids long. V lost 4 bases and J lost 0, with 11 bases in between. Germline lookup yields CDR1 SGHTS and CDR2 YDEGEE. The CDR3 DNA sequence: TGTGCCAGCAGCCTGGAGGGGTCTAGCAATCAGCCCCAGCATTTT. Protein sequence: CASSLEGSSNQPQHF.

CDR3 bases: TGTGCCAGCAGGACAGGGGGCAGCTATGGCTACACCTTC. It yields the protein CASRTGGSYGYTF. The genes are TRBV27 and TRBJ1-2; 10 bases are a match to TRBD1. The CDR3 length is 13 residues. The J segment lost 4 bases and the V segment lost 6 bases, leaving 2 bases of the junction unmatched. Germline V CDR1 and CDR2: MNHEY, SMNVEV (reference sequence).

The chain uses TRBV2 and TRBJ1-1; D possibly corresponds to TRBD1 (5 bases). Trimming shortened V by 5 bases and J by 5 bases, and 15 bases separated the two germline ends. Germline CDR1 and CDR2: SNHLY and FYNNEI. CDR3 size: 14 residues. The DNA for the CDR3 is TGTGCCAGCAGTCCAATAGGGGTGGAGACTGAAGCTTTCTTT. Protein: CASSPIGVETEAFF.

The V gene is TRBV28, the J gene TRBJ1-5; tentative D call: TRBD1 (6 bases). V was clipped by 1 base and J by 2 bases, with 15 bases between them. Germline lookup yields CDR1 MDHEN and CDR2 SYDVKM. This CDR3 region has 17 residues. The CDR3 protein is CASSLSPGRGGNQPQHF. The DNA of the CDR3 is TGTGCCAGCAGTTTATCTCCAGGCAGGGGAGGCAATCAGCCCCAGCATTTT.

This chain links TRBV7-3 with TRBJ1-6; a weak D match, TRBD1 (5 bases). CDR3 length equals 13 residues. V lost 5 bases and J 11 bases, leaving 13 bases between the germline ends. Per germline, CDR1 SGHTA and CDR2 FQGTGA. The CDR3 here is CASSPGGDAPLHF. DNA of the CDR3: TGTGCCAGCAGCCCAGGAGGGGACGCACCCCTCCACTTT.

This clone is a singleton in its sample. The chain links TRBV11-3 to TRBJ2-1; tentative D call: TRBD2 (5 bases). The V end lost 5 bases, the J end lost 10 bases, and 18 bases lay between the germline ends. Germline V gives CDR1 SGHNT, CDR2 YENEEA. This CDR3 has 14 residues. CDR3: CASSPQSPPGEQFF. CDR3 bases: TGTGCCAGCAGCCCACAGTCGCCCCCGGGAGAGCAGTTCTTC.

The chain is built from TRBV2 and TRBJ1-1; TRBD1 matches 11 bases. CDR3 size: 14 residues. The junction had 5 bases not matched to a gene; V was cut back by 10 bases and J by 1 base. From germline, CDR1 is SNHLY and CDR2 FYNNEI. CDR3 sequence (DNA): TGTGCCAACGGACAGGGGGCCCCGAACACTGAAGCTTTCTTT. Protein product: CANGQGAPNTEAFF.

The V gene is TRBV5-1, the J gene TRBJ1-4; 7 nucleotides agree with TRBD1. This CDR3 comprises 15 residues. CDR1 is SGHRS and CDR2 is YFSETQ in the germline V gene. Losses at the gene ends were 3 bases for V and 12 bases for J; bases not matched to a gene: 14. The CDR3 DNA reads as TGCGCCAGCAGCTGGGGTGGAGGGGGCGCGGTGGAACTGTTTTTT. Its translation: CASSWGGGGAVELFF.

V usage is TRBV30 and J usage is TRBJ1-5; weak D call: TRBD1 (5 bases). Trimming took off 1 base at V and 2 bases at J, with 9 bases between the two ends. The CDR3 length is 14 residues. CDR1 is GTSNPN and CDR2 is SVGIG in the germline V gene (reference sequence). Written as DNA, the CDR3 is TGTGCCTGGAGTGGGGGGGGAGGCAATCAGCCCCAGCATTTT. Translated: CAWSGGGGNQPQHF.

This clone has just one count. The chain recombines TRBV19 with TRBJ1-5; 7 positions match TRBD1. Trimming removed 5 bases from V and 5 bases from J; junction bases left unmatched: 15. The CDR3 sequence is 17 residues long. CDR1 and CDR2 from the germline V gene are LNHDA and SQIVND (reference sequence). The CDR3 sequence: CASSSAPSIGTDQPQHF. CDR3 nucleotides: TGTGCCAGTAGTTCGGCTCCCTCAATCGGGACAGATCAGCCCCAGCATTTT.

V usage is TRBV18 and J usage is TRBJ2-2; D is unresolved. CDR1 and CDR2 from the germline V gene are KGHSH and LQKENI. The CDR3 contains 13 residues. V dropped 4 bases and J dropped 1 base, with 4 bases sitting between them. CDR3 sequence: CASSLQNTGELFF. In DNA, the CDR3 is TGTGCCAGCTCACTCCAGAACACCGGGGAGCTGTTTTTT. The whole variable domain, filled in from reference TRBV18 and TRBJ2-2, reads NAGVMQNPRHLVRRRGQEARLRCSPMKGHSHVYWYRQLPEEGLKFMVYLQKENIIDESGMPKERFSAEFPKEGPSILRIQQVVRGDSAAYFCASSLQNTGELFFGEGSRLTVL.

This clone has just a few counts. The V call is TRBV28, the J call TRBJ1-5; perhaps TRBD1 as D (6 bases). CDR3 size: 15 residues. V shed 8 bases and J shed 0 bases, with 14 bases lying between them. Germline lookup yields CDR1 MDHEN and CDR2 SYDVKM. The CDR3 spells CASLRRGNSNQPQHF. Written as DNA, the CDR3 is TGTGCCAGCCTGCGCAGGGGCAATAGCAATCAGCCCCAGCATTTT.

This clone was picked up a small number of times. The rearrangement links TRBV5-6 to TRBJ1-5, with no clear D. CDR1 is SGHDT and CDR2 is YYEEEE in the germline V gene. The V end was cut by 4 bases, the J end by 7 bases, with 18 bases between. CDR3 size: 15 residues. This CDR3 reads CASSAKDSIVQPQHF. In DNA, the CDR3 is TGTGCCAGCAGCGCCAAGGACTCCATTGTGCAGCCCCAGCATTTT.

In this sample, this clone turned up once. This sequence joins TRBV3-1 (or the pseudogene TRBV3-2) and TRBJ2-2; D not resolved. This CDR3 region has 13 residues. CDR1 and CDR2 from the germline V gene are LGHDT and YNNKEL (reference sequence). V dropped 1 base and J dropped 6 bases, with 6 bases sitting between them. The CDR3 nucleotides read TGTGCCAGCAGCCAAGTCACGGCCGGGGAGCTGTTTTTT. The encoded protein is CASSQVTAGELFF.

This sequence joins TRBV29-1 and TRBJ2-1, with 12 bases that match TRBD1. The V gene's germline CDR1 is SQVTM and CDR2 ANQGSEA. The V and J ends lost 5 bases and 4 bases, in that order; junction bases with no gene match: 6. The CDR3 is 15 amino acids. CDR3 DNA sequence: TGCAGCGTTAAAAAGGGACAGGGGGCGTACAATGAGCAGTTCTTC. It is translated as CSVKKGQGAYNEQFF.

There are a few counts of this clone. The chain links TRBV10-3 to TRBJ1-6, with 9 bases lining up with TRBD1. CDR3 length: 14 amino acids. Germline-derived CDR1 and CDR2 are ENHRY and SYGVKD. V was clipped by 4 bases and J by 5 bases; unmatched bases: 0. The CDR3: CAISGTGDNSPLHF. The CDR3 nucleotides are TGTGCCATCAGTGGGACAGGGGATAATTCACCCCTCCACTTT.

The genes are TRBV4-2 and TRBJ2-3; the D gene is possibly TRBD2 (5 bases). V was pared by 4 bases and J by 0 bases, with 14 bases between. CDR3 size: 16 residues. Germline-derived CDR1 and CDR2 are LGHNA and YNFKEQ. The CDR3 nucleotides are TGTGCCAGCAGCCGCGCCACGAGGGAAAGCACAGATACGCAGTATTTT. This gives the protein CASSRATRESTDTQYF.

The CDR3 is CASSPGTTFEAFF. DNA for the CDR3: TGTGCCAGCTCTCCCGGGACAACCTTTGAAGCTTTCTTT. The rearrangement joins TRBV18 to TRBJ1-1; possibly TRBD1 for D (6 bases). V was shortened by 6 bases and J by 7 bases, with 15 bases between the two germline ends. CDR3 length equals 13 residues. Germline loops: CDR1 KGHSH, CDR2 LQKENI.

The chain employs TRBV7-9 and TRBJ1-1, with D uncertain. Germline loops: CDR1 SEHNR, CDR2 FQNEAQ (reference sequence). CDR3 length equals 15 residues. The V and J ends lost 0 bases and 3 bases respectively, with 11 bases between them. Written as DNA, the CDR3 is TGTGCCAGCAGCTTAGCCGGACTTGGGGACACTGAAGCTTTCTTT. Amino acids: CASSLAGLGDTEAFF. Together with reference TRBV7-9 and TRBJ1-1, the CDR3 gives the full variable domain: DTGVSQNPRHKITKRGQNVTFRCDPISEHNRLYWYRQTLGQGPEFLTYFQNEAQLEKSRLLSDRFSAERPKGSFSTLEIQRTEQGDSAMYLCASSLAGLGDTEAFFGQGTRLTVV.